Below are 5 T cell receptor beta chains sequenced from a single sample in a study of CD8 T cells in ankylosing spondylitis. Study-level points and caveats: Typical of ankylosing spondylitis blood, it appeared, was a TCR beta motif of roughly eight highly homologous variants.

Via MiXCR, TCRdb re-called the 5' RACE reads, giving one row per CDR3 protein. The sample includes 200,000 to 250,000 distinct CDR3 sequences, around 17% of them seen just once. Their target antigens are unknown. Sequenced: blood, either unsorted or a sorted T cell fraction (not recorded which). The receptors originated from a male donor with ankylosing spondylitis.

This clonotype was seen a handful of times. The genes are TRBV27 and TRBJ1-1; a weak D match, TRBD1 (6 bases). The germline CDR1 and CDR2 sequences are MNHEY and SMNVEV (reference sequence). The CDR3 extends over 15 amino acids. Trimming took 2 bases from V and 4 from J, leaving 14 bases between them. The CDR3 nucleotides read TGTGCCAGCAGTTTAGGGACCAGGGGTGGCACTGAAGCTTTCTTT. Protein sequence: CASSLGTRGGTEAFF.

The CDR3 sequence is CASSPLSGGDNEQFF. The CDR3 DNA sequence: TGTGCCAGCAGCCCCCTCAGCGGGGGAGACAATGAGCAGTTCTTC. The rearrangement joins TRBV14 to TRBJ2-1, with TRBD2 identical over 8 bases. V gave up 4 bases and J gave up 5 bases; unmatched junction bases: 7. The CDR3 loop spans 15 amino acids. Germline CDR1 reads SGHDN; CDR2 reads FVKESK.

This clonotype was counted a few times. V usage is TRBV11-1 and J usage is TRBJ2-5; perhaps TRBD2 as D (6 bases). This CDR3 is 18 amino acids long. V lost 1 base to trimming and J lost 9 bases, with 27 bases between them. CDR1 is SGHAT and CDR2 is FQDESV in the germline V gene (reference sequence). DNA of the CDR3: TGTGCCAGCAGCTTAGTCCGGGACTCGACATACCAAGAGCGGCCCCAGTACTTC. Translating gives CASSLVRDSTYQERPQYF.

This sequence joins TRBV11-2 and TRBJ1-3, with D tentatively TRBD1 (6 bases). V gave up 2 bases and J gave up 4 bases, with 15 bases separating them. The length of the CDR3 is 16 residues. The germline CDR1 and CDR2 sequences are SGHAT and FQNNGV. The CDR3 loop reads CASSLILQGSGNTIYF. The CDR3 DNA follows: TGTGCCAGCAGCTTAATTCTACAGGGATCCGGAAACACCATATATTTT.

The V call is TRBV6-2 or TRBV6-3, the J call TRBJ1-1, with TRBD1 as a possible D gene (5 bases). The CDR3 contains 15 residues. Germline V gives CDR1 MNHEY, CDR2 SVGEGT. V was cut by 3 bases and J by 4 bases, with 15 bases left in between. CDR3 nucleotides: TGTGCCAGCAGTTATTCCACGGGGGAGGGCACTGAAGCTTTCTTT. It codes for CASSYSTGEGTEAFF.